This T cell receptor (beta chain) was recorded in a study of blood T cell repertoires in COVID-19. Overall study: From the United States, Italy and Spain came samples of acute and convalescent COVID-19. T cells, B-cell-depleted T cells, or PBMCs supplied cDNA or gDNA.

TCRdb's copy holds only in-frame clones and misses some; the assay was immunoSEQ multiplex PCR. The table lists about 270,000 clones, around nine tenths of them singletons. The clonotype comes from a middle-aged man with active or convalescent COVID-19. Sample: peripheral blood.

CDR3 in DNA: TGCAGCGTTGGCCGCGGTTCCTACAATGAGCAGTTCTTC. Its protein is CSVGRGSYNEQFF. V and J are TRBV29-1 and TRBJ2-1; D unclear. CDR1 and CDR2 (germline): SQVTM, ANQGSEA. The V end was cut by 4 bases, the J end by 1 base, with 8 bases between. This CDR3 comprises 13 residues.